This T cell receptor (beta chain) emerged from a study of blood T cell repertoires in COVID-19. Study information: Spain, Italy and the United States supplied samples that represented acute and convalescent COVID-19.

Per the study methods: The assay estimated nucleated cells by amplifying reference gene primers. The assay was immunoSEQ multiplex PCR, and TCRdb's table has in-frame clones only and misses some. The V and J calls and clone size were taken over from that table, and D and trimming were inferred from the DNA. The sample yields about 320,000 clones, more than 75% seen once. Losses at the gene ends were 1 base for V and 6 bases for J; bases not matched to a gene: 4. Germline V gene data show CDR1 as LGHDT and CDR2 as YNNKEL (reference sequence). This CDR3 comprises 15 residues. The sequence came from a man in his 60s who had recovered from COVID-19. Sequencing was performed on PBMCs or T cells enriched from blood (not recorded which). J is TRBJ1-5 and V is TRBV3-1 (or the pseudogene TRBV3-2), with 9 bases identical to TRBD1. CDR3 DNA sequence: TGTGCCAGCAGCCAAGGTGACAGGGGGTTTCAGCCCCAGCATTTT. This sequence encodes CASSQGDRGFQPQHF.